This TCR beta chain was sequenced for a study of early T cells in non-severe SARS-CoV-2 infection (TCRdb year 2021). Regarding the research as a whole: TCR sequencing used bulk RNA from unsorted whole blood, so alpha and beta chains could not be paired.

Receptors were amplified or captured by 5' RACE. Sequencing relied on a NextSeq 500. In the TCR library protocol, unique molecular identifiers were attached to individual cDNA molecules to correct for PCR bias and sequencing error. Both TCR alpha and beta chains were sequenced, and tight co-correlation was observed between alpha and beta sequence abundances in each sample. On the authors' methods: Decombinator V4 was used to perform V gene, J gene and CDR3 annotation of TCR sequences. Expanded TCRs were defined as changing significantly between any two time points under a Poisson model with p below 0.0001. TCR abundances were normalised to the total number of TCRs sequenced per sample and were expressed as counts per million. MAIT TCRs were defined by TRAV1-2 paired with TRAJ12, TRAJ20 or TRAJ33, and iNKT TCRs by TRAV10 paired with TRAJ18. VDJdb, accessed 1 November 2021, was searched for CMV, EBV and SARS-CoV-2 annotated TCRs, excluding TCRs annotated for multiple antigens. In TCRdb, the public reads were trimmed at Q25 with fastp and aligned with MiXCR, with productive beta chains retained. Every CDR3 protein is listed once, alongside the most common genes and DNA of its rows. TCRdb's processing, not the authors', yielded these V and J calls. The sample includes fewer than 80,000 distinct CDR3 sequences, with 9.5% observed a single time. The ten largest clones capture 4.5% to 6.5% of the sample.

Summary of the overall study and its limitations: VDJdb matching was skewed toward anti-spike CD8 responses, so virus-specific expansions were likely underestimated and private and CD4 specificities were missed.

There are many counts of this clonotype. This clone's antigen is unknown. Per-base quality was not reported, and no clone a single base away is much larger than it. This was a case-control study nested in a cohort of healthcare workers in London, UK, who had nasopharyngeal swab PCR tests and blood samples taken every week. Healthcare workers were recruited between 23 and 31 March 2020, during the week of the UK lockdown, and were followed weekly for up to roughly 16 weeks. CDR1 and CDR2, per the germline V gene (reference sequence), are DFQATT and SNEGSKA. From the cysteine through the phenylalanine, the CDR3 covers 15 amino acids. Of all the DNA, just the CDR3 is kept, 45 bases in frame from base 1. V was cut back by 0 bases and J by 0 bases, leaving a gap of 12 bases between them.

Sequenced input: whole blood. The receptor was derived from an adult who was a healthcare worker with PCR-confirmed SARS-CoV-2 infection or an uninfected control (not recorded which). The chain was built from TRBV20-1 and TRBJ2-7; the D gene cannot be resolved reliably. For the CDR3, the sequence is CSARDLRRSSYEQYF. The nucleotide sequence is TGCAGTGCTAGAGATTTGAGAAGAAGCTCCTACGAGCAGTACTTC.